This is a list of T cell receptor beta chains from one sample in a study of cytomegalovirus exposure and HLA in healthy donors. Libraries were prepared by immunoSEQ multiplex PCR; TCRdb keeps only in-frame clonotypes and omits some of them. The data show roughly 80,000 clones, with more than 75% seen just once and 9.5% to 13% held by the top ten. The sequenced material came from PBMCs. These receptors all come from a male donor in good health and CMV-seropositive. CDR3s include the opening cysteine and the closing phenylalanine or tryptophan. The order of the fields is CDR3 DNA, CDR3 protein, D gene, J gene, V gene, clone size. D genes are given only for firm matches. Clone size, where shown, is once, few, many, or a class for clones that have expanded.

TGTGCCAGCAGTACCCAGGAGGGTTGGAGTTCACCCCTCCACTTT | CASSTQEGWSSPLHF | . | TRBJ1-6 | TRBV28 | .
TGTGCCAGCAGCTTCACGGGGGTAGGGACCGGGGAGCTGTTTTTT | CASSFTGVGTGELFF | . | TRBJ2-2 | TRBV7-3 | few
TGTGCCAGCAGCTTATTAGGGGTTCTTTCACCCCTCCACTTT | CASSLLGVLSPLHF | . | TRBJ1-6 | TRBV11-1 | .
TGTGCCAGCAGCGAAGTAGGCACAGGGTACTTC | CASSEVGTGYF | . | TRBJ2-7 | TRBV7-2 | .
TGTGCCTGGAGTGCTTCGGGGGGGGAACCCCTCCACTTT | CAWSASGGEPLHF | . | TRBJ1-6 | TRBV30 | once
TGTGCCAGCAGTTTATACTACGACAGGGCCGACGAGCAGTACTTC | CASSLYYDRADEQYF | TRBD1 | TRBJ2-7 | TRBV27 | .
TGTGCCAGCTCATCGGAGAGTGACGAGCAGTACTTC | CASSSESDEQYF | . | TRBJ2-7 | TRBV18 | .
TGTGCCAGCAGTTACTCCCACAGGGGGGCCACTGAAGCTTTCTTT | CASSYSHRGATEAFF | TRBD1 | TRBJ1-1 | TRBV6-6 | .
TGTGCCAGCAGTTTACAGCGGGACAGGGGATACGAGCAGTACTTC | CASSLQRDRGYEQYF | TRBD1 | TRBJ2-7 | TRBV27 | .
TGCGCCAGCAGCTGGGGACAGGAGAACACTGAAGCTTTCTTT | CASSWGQENTEAFF | TRBD1 | TRBJ1-1 | TRBV5-1 | .
TGTGCCAGCTCAAAGGGGACACCTCCCACCTACGAGCAGTACTTC | CASSKGTPPTYEQYF | . | TRBJ2-7 | TRBV18 | few
TGTGCCAGCAGCGTGGGGACTAGCGGGTACAATGAGCAGTTCTTC | CASSVGTSGYNEQFF | TRBD2 | TRBJ2-1 | TRBV9 | .
TGCGCCAGCAGCCAAGATTTGGTGGAGGGGCTCGGCAATCAGCCCCAGCATTTT | CASSQDLVEGLGNQPQHF | . | TRBJ1-5 | TRBV4-1 | .
TGTGCCAGCTCAGGACAGGACGGCACTGAAGCTTTCTTT | CASSGQDGTEAFF | TRBD1 | TRBJ1-1 | TRBV18 | .
TGCGCCAGCAGCCCCCTAGGTAGCGATTACGAGCAGTACTTC | CASSPLGSDYEQYF | . | TRBJ2-7 | TRBV5-1 | few
TGTGCCAGCAGCGAGGACGACAGGTTTAAGAACACTGAAGCTTTCTTT | CASSEDDRFKNTEAFF | . | TRBJ1-1 | TRBV9 | .
TGTGCCAGCTCGCGAGGGACAGGGTCTAACTATGGCTACACCTTC | CASSRGTGSNYGYTF | TRBD1 | TRBJ1-2 | TRBV18 | few
TGTGCCAGCTCACCAATAGCGGGAGGCAAAGACGAGCAGTACTTC | CASSPIAGGKDEQYF | TRBD2 | TRBJ2-7 | TRBV18 | .
TGCGCCAGCAGCTTTGCCGGTGGTGGCTACACCTTC | CASSFAGGGYTF | . | TRBJ1-2 | TRBV5-1 | .
TGCGCCAGCAGCTTGGAGCTAGCGGATTACAATGAGCAGTTCTTC | CASSLELADYNEQFF | TRBD2 | TRBJ2-1 | TRBV5-1 | .
TGTGCCAGCAGCTTAGCGGGGGGGGGCGGGGAGTACTTC | CASSLAGGGGEYF | . | TRBJ2-7 | TRBV7-2 | .
TGTGCCAGTAAGGCCCCGGACAGGGGCATTCAGTACTTC | CASKAPDRGIQYF | TRBD1 | TRBJ2-4 | TRBV19 | .
TGTGCCAGCAGCCCCCGCGGGCGGGGGGTCCAAGAGACCCAGTACTTC | CASSPRGRGVQETQYF | TRBD2 | TRBJ2-5 | TRBV7-3 | .
TGTGCCAGCAGCCGACGGGGGGGGGAATTTGTCGTCGAGCAGTTCTTC | CASSRRGGEFVVEQFF | TRBD2 | TRBJ2-1 | TRBV5-6 | .
TGTGCCAGCAGCTTAGCAACTAGCGTGGATACCTACGATCGGCAGTACTTC | CASSLATSVDTYDRQYF | TRBD2 | TRBJ2-7 | TRBV7-8 | .
TGTGCCATCAGTGAAAGAGGCGGGAGGGGGGCCTACAATGAGCAGTTCTTC | CAISERGGRGAYNEQFF | TRBD2 | TRBJ2-1 | TRBV10-3 | .
TGCGCCAGCAGCTTCTCTAGGCGTGAGCAGTTCTTC | CASSFSRREQFF | . | TRBJ2-1 | TRBV5-1 | .
TGTGCCAGTAGTTTCCGGACAGGCACCGGGGAGCTGTTTTTT | CASSFRTGTGELFF | TRBD1 | TRBJ2-2 | TRBV19 | .
TGTGCCAGCGGAGTCGGGGGGAAGAACGAGCAGTACTTC | CASGVGGKNEQYF | TRBD2 | TRBJ2-7 | TRBV2 | .
TGCGCCAGCAGCCAGCCGGATTCACCCCTCCACTTT | CASSQPDSPLHF | . | TRBJ1-6 | TRBV4-3 | once
TGTGCCAGTAGCGGCAGGGAGGATAATTCACCCCTCCACTTT | CASSGREDNSPLHF | . | TRBJ1-6 | TRBV19 | once
TGCGCCAGCAGCATGGGACTAGGCGGGAGGGGAGGCGGTATGGCGCAGTATTTT | CASSMGLGGRGGGMAQYF | TRBD2 | TRBJ2-3 | TRBV5-1 | .
TGCAGTGCCGACAGGTTCGACGAGCAGTACTTC | CSADRFDEQYF | . | TRBJ2-7 | TRBV20-1 | .
TGTGCCAGTAGTCTACCGGGACTAGCGAGCGAGCAGTACTTC | CASSLPGLASEQYF | TRBD2 | TRBJ2-7 | TRBV19 | .
TGTGCCAGCAGCGCAGACAGGGGGCGAACTGAAGCTTTCTTT | CASSADRGRTEAFF | TRBD1 | TRBJ1-1 | TRBV2 | .